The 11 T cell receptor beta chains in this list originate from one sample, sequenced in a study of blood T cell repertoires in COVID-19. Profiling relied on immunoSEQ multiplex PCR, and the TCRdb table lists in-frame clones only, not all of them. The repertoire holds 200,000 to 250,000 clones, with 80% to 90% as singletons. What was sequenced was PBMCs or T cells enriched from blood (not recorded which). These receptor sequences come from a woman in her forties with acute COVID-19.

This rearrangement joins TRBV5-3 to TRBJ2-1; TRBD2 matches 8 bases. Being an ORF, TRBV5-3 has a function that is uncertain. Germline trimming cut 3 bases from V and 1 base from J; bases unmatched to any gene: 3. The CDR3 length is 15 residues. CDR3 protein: CARSWTSLSYNEQFF. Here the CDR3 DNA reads TGTGCCAGAAGCTGGACTAGCCTGTCCTACAATGAGCAGTTCTTC.

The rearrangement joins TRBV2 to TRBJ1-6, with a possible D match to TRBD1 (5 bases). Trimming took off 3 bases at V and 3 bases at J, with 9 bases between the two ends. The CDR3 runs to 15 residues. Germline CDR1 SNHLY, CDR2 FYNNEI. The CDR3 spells CASSDGASYNSPLHF. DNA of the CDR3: TGTGCCAGCAGTGATGGGGCTAGCTATAATTCACCCCTCCACTTT.

CDR3 loop: CASSESKAGTDTQYF. As DNA, the CDR3 is TGTGCCAGCAGTGAGAGCAAAGCTGGCACAGATACGCAGTATTTT. J is TRBJ2-3 and V is TRBV6-1, with D unresolved. This CDR3 region has 15 residues. Trimming removed 3 bases from V and 1 base from J, with 11 bases in between. Germline V gene sequence: CDR1 MNHNS, CDR2 SASEGT.

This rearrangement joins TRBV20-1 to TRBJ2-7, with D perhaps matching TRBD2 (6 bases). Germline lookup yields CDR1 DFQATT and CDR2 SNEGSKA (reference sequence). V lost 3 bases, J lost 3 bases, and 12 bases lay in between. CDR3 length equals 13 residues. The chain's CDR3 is CSASGTSNYEQYF. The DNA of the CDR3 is TGCAGTGCTAGTGGGACTTCTAACTACGAGCAGTACTTC.

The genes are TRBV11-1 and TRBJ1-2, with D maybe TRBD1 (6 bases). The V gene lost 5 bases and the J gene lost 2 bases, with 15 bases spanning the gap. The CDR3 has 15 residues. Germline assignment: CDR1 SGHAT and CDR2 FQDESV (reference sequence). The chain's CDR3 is CASSVPIQGNYGYTF. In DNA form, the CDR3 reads TGTGCCAGCAGCGTCCCAATACAGGGAAACTATGGCTACACCTTC.

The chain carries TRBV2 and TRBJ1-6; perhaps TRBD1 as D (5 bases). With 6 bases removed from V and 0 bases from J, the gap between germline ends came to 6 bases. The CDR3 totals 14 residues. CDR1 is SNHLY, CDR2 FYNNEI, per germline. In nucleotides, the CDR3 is TGTGCCAGCAGGCAGGGCTCCTATAATTCACCCCTCCACTTT. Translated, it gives CASRQGSYNSPLHF.

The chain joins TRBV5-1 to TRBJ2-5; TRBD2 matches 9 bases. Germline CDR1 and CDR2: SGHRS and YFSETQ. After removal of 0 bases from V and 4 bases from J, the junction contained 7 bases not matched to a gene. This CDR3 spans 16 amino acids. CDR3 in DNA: TGCGCCAGCAGCTTGGCCGCTAGCGGGGTAGGAGAGACCCAGTACTTC. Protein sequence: CASSLAASGVGETQYF.

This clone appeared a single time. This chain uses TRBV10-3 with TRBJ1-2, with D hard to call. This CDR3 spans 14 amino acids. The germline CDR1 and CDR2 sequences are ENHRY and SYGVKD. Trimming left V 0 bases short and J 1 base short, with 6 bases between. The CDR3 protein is CAISESEGNYGYTF. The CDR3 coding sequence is TGTGCCATCAGTGAGTCCGAGGGTAACTATGGCTACACCTTC.

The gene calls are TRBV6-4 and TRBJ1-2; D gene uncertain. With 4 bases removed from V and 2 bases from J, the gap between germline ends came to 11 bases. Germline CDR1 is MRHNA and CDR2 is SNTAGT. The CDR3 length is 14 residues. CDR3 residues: CASSVQARNYGYTF. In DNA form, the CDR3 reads TGTGCCAGCAGTGTACAAGCGCGAAACTATGGCTACACCTTC.

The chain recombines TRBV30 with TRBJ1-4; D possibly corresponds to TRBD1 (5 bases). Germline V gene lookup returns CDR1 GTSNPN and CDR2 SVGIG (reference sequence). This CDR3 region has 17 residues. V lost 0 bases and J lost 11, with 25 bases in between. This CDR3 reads CAWSVRIASGGRDKLFF. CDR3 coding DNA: TGTGCCTGGAGTGTACGTATCGCATCGGGGGGTCGCGACAAACTGTTTTTT.

This CDR3 reads CASSLAPGGRQETQYF. In DNA, the CDR3 is TGCGCCAGCAGCTTGGCCCCGGGGGGTCGTCAAGAGACCCAGTACTTC. The chain combines TRBV5-1 with TRBJ2-5; 7 nucleotides match TRBD2. Germline V CDR1 and CDR2: SGHRS, YFSETQ. Trimming cost V 0 bases and J 2 bases; bases outside gene matches: 7. The CDR3 covers 16 residues. Using reference TRBV5-1 and TRBJ2-5 for the parts outside the CDR3, the full variable domain is KAGVTQTPRYLIKTRGQQVTLSCSPISGHRSVSWYQQTPGQGLQFLFEYFSETQRNKGNFPGRFSGRQFSNSRSEMNVSTLELGDSALYLCASSLAPGGRQETQYFGPGTRLLVL.